The 11 T cell receptor beta chains below come from one sample, sequenced in a study of blood T cell repertoires in COVID-19. Using immunoSEQ multiplex PCR, the repertoire was profiled, and TCRdb retains in-frame clones only, with some absent. The sample contains about 91,000 clones, more than 60% of which appear only once. Sequencing was performed on peripheral blood. These receptors originate from a man in his 70s with acute or convalescent COVID-19.

This chain uses TRBV7-9 with TRBJ2-6; TRBD2 might be the D (5 bases). With 6 bases removed from V and 2 bases from J, the gap between germline ends came to 11 bases. The CDR3 totals 15 residues. CDR1 SEHNR and CDR2 FQNEAQ come from the germline V gene (reference sequence). The CDR3 sequence is CASRRGEAGANVLTF. DNA of the CDR3: TGTGCCAGCAGACGGGGTGAGGCTGGGGCCAACGTCCTGACTTTC.

The gene calls are TRBV6-5 and TRBJ2-7; D possibly corresponds to TRBD2 (5 bases). CDR1 MNHEY and CDR2 SVGAGI come from the germline V gene. Trimming removed 6 bases from V and 2 bases from J, with 17 bases in between. The length of the CDR3 is 15 residues. The CDR3 protein is CASSRSGLATYEQYF. DNA of the CDR3: TGTGCCAGCAGCAGATCCGGTCTAGCCACCTACGAGCAGTACTTC.

This clone has more than one count but fewer than ten. In nucleotides, the CDR3 is TGTGCCAGCTCACCAACGCCAGCTTCCGGGACAGATGGAAACACCATATATTTT. Translated: CASSPTPASGTDGNTIYF. V usage is TRBV18 and J usage is TRBJ1-3; 7 positions agree with TRBD1. Germline V gene lookup returns CDR1 KGHSH and CDR2 LQKENI. With V trimmed by 2 bases and J by 3 bases, 13 bases remained unmatched. The CDR3 is 18 residues long.

The chain is built from TRBV6-5 and TRBJ1-1; D perhaps matches TRBD1 (6 bases). Trimming removed 7 bases at V and 1 base at J, with 13 bases between. Germline V lookup: CDR1 MNHEY, CDR2 SVGAGI. The CDR3 covers 14 residues. The DNA for the CDR3 is TGTGCCAGCATCCTGGGGGCAGGGAACACTGAAGCTTTCTTT. It specifies CASILGAGNTEAFF.

This chain links TRBV1 with TRBJ2-7; the table names TRBD2, a call not compared with the DNA. TRBV1 counts as a pseudogene. The CDR3 consists of 16 residues. The CDR3 reads CTSSQDEREGPYEQYF. The CDR3 nucleotides are TGCACCAGCAGCCAAGACGAGCGGGAGGGGCCCTACGAGCAGTACTTC.

The rearrangement links TRBV5-1 to TRBJ2-1, with 11 bases fitting TRBD2. CDR1 and CDR2 (germline): SGHRS, YFSETQ. V lost 4 bases to trimming and J lost 6 bases; unmatched junction nucleotides: 3. This CDR3 has 14 residues. The DNA of the CDR3 is TGCGCCAGCAGCCCTAGCGGGGGGTTCAATGAGCAGTTCTTC. The encoded protein is CASSPSGGFNEQFF. The full variable domain, in which reference TRBV5-1 and TRBJ2-1 provide the parts outside the CDR3, is KAGVTQTPRYLIKTRGQQVTLSCSPISGHRSVSWYQQTPGQGLQFLFEYFSETQRNKGNFPGRFSGRQFSNSRSEMNVSTLELGDSALYLCASSPSGGFNEQFFGPGTRLTVL.

This clone appeared once. The rearrangement joins TRBV29-1 to TRBJ2-3; 8 nucleotides agree with TRBD2. Losses at the gene ends were 3 bases for V and 6 bases for J; bases not matched to a gene: 8. This CDR3 is 14 amino acids long. CDR1 is SQVTM and CDR2 is ANQGSEA in the germline V gene. CDR3 region: CSVDQGSGGDTQYF. The DNA for the CDR3 is TGCAGCGTTGATCAGGGATCGGGAGGGGATACGCAGTATTTT.

The chain joins TRBV19 to TRBJ2-1; perhaps TRBD2 as D (5 bases). The germline CDR1 and CDR2 sequences are LNHDA and SQIVND (reference sequence). V shed 5 bases and J shed 7 bases, with 15 bases lying between them. The CDR3 sequence is 14 residues long. CDR3 sequence: CASSLSAGFNEQFF. The CDR3 nucleotides read TGTGCCAGTAGTTTATCGGCGGGTTTTAATGAGCAGTTCTTC.

This clone has a count of ten or more. V usage is TRBV24-1 and J usage is TRBJ2-2; tentatively, D is TRBD2 (6 bases). The V gene's germline CDR1 is KGHDR and CDR2 SFDVKD. Trimming took 4 bases from V and 5 from J, leaving 16 bases between them. The CDR3 extends over 16 amino acids. CDR3 protein: CATSEWGGPGTGELFF. DNA of the CDR3: TGTGCCACCAGTGAATGGGGAGGCCCGGGGACCGGGGAGCTGTTTTTT.

This clone has a single count. The chain carries TRBV15 and TRBJ2-1, with D possibly matching TRBD2 (6 bases). This CDR3 comprises 16 residues. Germline V gene sequence: CDR1 LNHNV, CDR2 YYDKDF (reference sequence). With 7 bases removed from V and 7 bases from J, the gap between germline ends came to 23 bases. The CDR3: CATTPTLGPSGNEQFF. The DNA for the CDR3 is TGTGCCACCACCCCTACTCTGGGTCCAAGCGGGAATGAGCAGTTCTTC.

The V gene is TRBV14, the J gene TRBJ2-3; TRBD2 aligns across 8 bases. The CDR3 has 16 residues. CDR1 and CDR2 (germline): SGHDN, FVKESK. With 0 bases clipped from V and 3 bases from J, the junction kept 5 bases outside the gene matches. For the CDR3, the DNA is TGTGCCAGCAGCCAAGATCGAGGACTAGCAACAGATACGCAGTATTTT. Its translation is CASSQDRGLATDTQYF.